This TCR beta chain derives from a study of blood T cells in healthy people across ages. Study-level findings and limits: Naive T cell percentage and TCR beta diversity correlated strongly.

The germline V gene encodes CDR1 DFQATT and CDR2 SNEGSKA (reference sequence). V was clipped by 6 bases and J by 0 bases, with 13 bases between them. The CDR3 spans 14 residues. Next came a second PCR, run for about 7 to 12 cycles, which used a sample-barcoded 5' primer along with a J-beta primer mix. Every cDNA molecule bore a tag from a template-switch adaptor containing 12 random nucleotides. TCRdb reanalysed the 5' RACE reads using MiXCR and keeps one entry per CDR3 protein. The table includes over a million distinct CDR3 sequences, 42% detected once. Concerning this clonotype itself: The target antigen is unknown.

This sequence joins TRBV20-1 and TRBJ2-3, with D perhaps matching TRBD1 (5 bases). This TCR was sampled from a woman younger than 35 in good health. The sequenced sample consisted of blood. CDR3 amino acids: CSAGVRSSTDTQYF. CDR3 DNA sequence: TGCAGTGCAGGGGTCAGGTCTAGCACAGATACGCAGTATTTT.